The text below deals with one TCR beta chain. The data are from a study of blood T cell repertoires in COVID-19. Cohort assignment relied on participant-reported clinical history. Using immunoSEQ multiplex PCR, the repertoire was profiled, and TCRdb retains in-frame clones only, with some absent. Among 200,000 to 250,000 clones listed, approximately 90% were seen once. The CDR3 sequence is 15 residues long. Germline CDR1 SGDLS, CDR2 YYNGEE. V lost 4 bases and J lost 3, with 13 bases in between. The receptor comes from a man aged 25 to 40 who had recovered from COVID-19. V usage is TRBV9 and J usage is TRBJ1-4, with D tentatively TRBD1 (6 bases). Sequenced material: PBMCs or T cells enriched from blood (not recorded which). CDR3 region: CASSTQTGPNEKLFF. CDR3 coding DNA: TGTGCCAGCAGCACCCAGACAGGCCCTAATGAAAAACTGTTTTTT.